This T cell receptor (beta chain) was documented in a study of technical replicates of blood from a handful of donors. Only in-frame clones appear in the TCRdb table, and some are missing; sequencing was by immunoSEQ multiplex PCR. The repertoire consists of around 80,000 clones, with approximately 89% occurring once and the leading ten covering 0.35% to 0.5%. Germline-derived CDR1 and CDR2 are SGHDN and FVKESK. V gave up 2 bases and J gave up 0 bases, with 14 bases separating them. The CDR3 is 17 residues long. The rearrangement uses TRBV14 and TRBJ2-1; D uncertain. Sequencing used T cells isolated from PBMCs. The clonotype was recovered from a human donor in good health. The CDR3 reads CASSQSSEPSSYNEQFF. DNA for the CDR3: TGTGCCAGCAGCCAATCCTCTGAGCCTTCCTCCTACAATGAGCAGTTCTTC.